The clone carrying this T cell receptor beta chain was detected many times. Germline V CDR1 and CDR2: SGHTA, FQGNSA. This CDR3 spans 12 amino acids. V lost 4 bases and J 5 bases, leaving 8 bases between the germline ends. 5'RACE generated cDNA with 10-nucleotide random UMIs. A single record per CDR3 protein comes from TCRdb applying MiXCR to the 5' RACE reads. The sample yields about 66,000 distinct CDR3 sequences, 4.8% seen once. The source of the sample is a study of neurological immune-mediated disorders. The chain joins TRBV7-2 to TRBJ1-1; tentative D call: TRBD1 (5 bases). The clonotype comes from a woman aged 70-85 years with multiple sclerosis. The sample consisted of PBMCs. The CDR3 DNA is TGTGCCAGCAGCTGGGGGGGAACTGAAGCTTTCTTT. Residues: CASSWGGTEAFF.